This T cell receptor (beta chain) was observed in a study of identical twins. Study observations and caveats: Weaker excess twin sharing was observed in beta out-of-frame sequences. Clonotypes of the beta chain that were abundant in cord blood carried fewer insertions (memory repertoires showed none). Researchers reported excess low generation probability among twin-shared out-of-frame alpha sequences.

Template switching introduced a universal primer site, and the cDNA bore unique molecular identifiers. TCRdb used MiXCR to reprocess the 5' RACE reads, holding one entry per CDR3 protein. The profile shows some 1,700,000 distinct CDR3 sequences, about 32% of them singletons. The germline V gene encodes CDR1 DFQATT and CDR2 SNEGSKA (reference sequence). This CDR3 is built from 18 residues. V lost 5 bases and J 0 bases, leaving 23 bases between the germline ends. With regard to this clonotype: The antigen remains undetermined.

V usage is TRBV20-1 and J usage is TRBJ2-1; D is undetermined. The clonotype originates from a newborn girl in good health. The sample was cord blood. The CDR3, as DNA: TGCAGTGCTGCGATAGAGATCTCCGCCCAGAGCTCCTACAATGAGCAGTTCTTC. The encoded protein is CSAAIEISAQSSYNEQFF.